The 10 T cell receptor beta chains below were found in one sample sequenced in a study of shared clonotypes between healthy human individuals. Clones were read by immunoSEQ multiplex PCR, and TCRdb kept only the in-frame ones, dropping some. The table shows approximately 500,000 clones, with over 70% occurring only once. Specimen: PBMCs. These receptors were obtained from a woman in her thirties or forties in good health. Some clones in this sample may be carry-over from other donors' samples.

The chain uses TRBV2 and TRBJ2-1; 11 bases align to TRBD2. The trim removed 8 bases at V and 4 bases at J, leaving 7 bases unmatched. Per the germline V gene, CDR1 is SNHLY and CDR2 is FYNNEI. CDR3 length: 15 residues. This CDR3 is CASREGLAEYNEQFF. The CDR3 region has the DNA TGTGCCAGCCGAGAGGGACTAGCGGAGTACAATGAGCAGTTCTTC.

This chain connects TRBV30 to TRBJ1-2; TRBD1 might be the D (5 bases). The V gene lost 0 bases and the J gene lost 7 bases, with 12 bases spanning the gap. Germline CDR1 reads GTSNPN; CDR2 reads SVGIG (reference sequence). This CDR3 contains 13 residues. The CDR3 protein is CAWSVSREGGYTF. The CDR3 DNA is TGTGCCTGGAGTGTCTCCAGGGAGGGTGGCTACACCTTC.

The J gene is TRBJ1-3, the V gene TRBV27; D may be TRBD1 (5 bases). The germline V and J ends were trimmed by 2 bases and 2 bases, with 7 bases remaining between them. This CDR3 is built from 14 residues. The V gene's germline CDR1 is MNHEY and CDR2 SMNVEV (reference sequence). CDR3 in amino acids: CASSLVGPGNTIYF. The CDR3 DNA follows: TGTGCCAGCAGTTTAGTGGGGCCTGGAAACACCATATATTTT.

The rearrangement uses TRBV6-1 and TRBJ1-1; tentatively, D is TRBD1 (6 bases). V dropped 3 bases and J dropped 4 bases, with 12 bases sitting between them. From germline, CDR1 is MNHNS and CDR2 SASEGT. The CDR3 runs to 14 residues. This CDR3 reads CASSETTGITEAFF. The CDR3 DNA sequence: TGTGCCAGCAGTGAGACAACAGGGATCACTGAAGCTTTCTTT.

Only a few counts were recorded for this clone. This could be a read error, since a much larger clone is one nucleotide away. The chain uses TRBV11-2 and TRBJ1-1, with 7 bases fitting TRBD1. There are 13 residues in the CDR3. The germline gives CDR1 SGHAT, CDR2 FQNNGV. Trimming cost V 3 bases and J 4 bases; bases outside gene matches: 2. CDR3 sequence: CASSLDRCTEAFF. The DNA for the CDR3 is TGTGCCAGCAGCTTGGACAGGTGCACTGAAGCTTTCTTT.

A word on this clone: Other DNA sequences in the same sample also yield this CDR3. The V call is TRBV5-1, the J call TRBJ2-1; D remains ambiguous. V gave up 0 bases and J gave up 0 bases, with 7 bases separating them. CDR3 length: 15 residues. Germline V gives CDR1 SGHRS, CDR2 YFSETQ. CDR3 sequence: CASSLEGSSYNEQFF. CDR3 bases: TGCGCCAGCAGCTTGGAAGGGTCCTCCTACAATGAGCAGTTCTTC.

To note about this clone: This probably arose from a read error, given a far larger clone one base away. The chain recombines TRBV25-1 with TRBJ2-5; TRBD1 is a possible D gene (5 bases). Germline CDR1 is MGHDK and CDR2 is SYGVNS. This CDR3 comprises 14 residues. Here the CDR3 DNA reads TGTGCCAGCAGTGAGGCAGGGTACAAAGATACCCAGTACTTC. It translates to CASSEAGYKDTQYF.

About this clone itself: The junction shows a germline mismatch at one end, possibly a read error. The sample carries other DNA sequences with the same CDR3. The rearrangement joins TRBV15 to TRBJ2-2; D unclear. The CDR3 length is 16 residues. Germline-derived CDR1 and CDR2 are LNHNV and YYDKDF (reference sequence). CDR3 sequence (DNA): TGTGCCACCAGCAGGGGCACCACCGAAAACACAGGGGAGCTGTTTTTT. Its translation: CATSRGTTENTGELFF. Drawing the rest from reference TRBV15 and TRBJ2-2, the complete variable domain is DAMVIQNPRYQVTQFGKPVTLSCSQTLNHNVMYWYQQKSSQAPKLLFHYYDKDFNNEADTPDNFQSRRPNTSFCFLDIRSPGLGDTAMYLCATSRGTTENTGELFFGEGSRLTVL.

The J gene is TRBJ2-2, the V gene TRBV5-4; 7 nucleotides align to TRBD1. From germline, CDR1 is SGHNT and CDR2 YYREEE (reference sequence). The V and J ends lost 1 base and 6 bases, in that order; junction bases with no gene match: 12. The CDR3 covers 17 residues. The CDR3, as DNA: TGTGCCAGCAGCTTGCCCTACAGGGGTAAAAACCCCGGGGAGCTGTTTTTT. Translation gives CASSLPYRGKNPGELFF.

The chain joins TRBV5-6 to TRBJ2-2; no definite D call. Trimming took off 2 bases at V and 0 bases at J, with 8 bases between the two ends. CDR3 length: 15 amino acids. Per germline, CDR1 SGHDT and CDR2 YYEEEE. CDR3: CASSFRHANTGELFF. The CDR3 coding sequence is TGTGCCAGCAGCTTTCGGCATGCGAACACCGGGGAGCTGTTTTTT.